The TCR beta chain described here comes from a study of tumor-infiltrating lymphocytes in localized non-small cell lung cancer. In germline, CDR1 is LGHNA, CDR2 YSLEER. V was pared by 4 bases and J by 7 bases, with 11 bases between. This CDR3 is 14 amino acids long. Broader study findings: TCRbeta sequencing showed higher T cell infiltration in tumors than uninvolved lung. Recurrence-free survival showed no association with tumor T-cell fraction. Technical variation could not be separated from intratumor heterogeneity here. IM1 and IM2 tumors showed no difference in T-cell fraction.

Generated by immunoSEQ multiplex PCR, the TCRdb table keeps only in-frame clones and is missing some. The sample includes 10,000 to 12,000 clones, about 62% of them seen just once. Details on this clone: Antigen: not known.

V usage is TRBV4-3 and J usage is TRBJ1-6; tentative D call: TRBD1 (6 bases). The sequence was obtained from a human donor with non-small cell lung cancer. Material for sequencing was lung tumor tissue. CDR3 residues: CASSPGTNNSPLHF. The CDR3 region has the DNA TGCGCCAGCAGCCCCGGGACAAACAATTCACCCCTCCACTTT.